The rows below give T cell receptor beta chains drawn from one sample of a study of T cells after posttransplantation cyclophosphamide. Clones were read by immunoSEQ multiplex PCR, and TCRdb kept only the in-frame ones, dropping some. The sample shows about 24,000 clones, no singletons; the ten largest hold around 4%. The sample comprised PBMCs. Source of these receptors: a woman between 50 and 59 years old in good health, CMV-negative, and a related stem cell transplant donor. Both conserved end residues are part of each CDR3. A D gene is named only where the DNA matches it firmly. Clone size reads once, few, many, or a class if the clone is expanded.

CDR3 protein	CDR3 DNA	clone size	V gene	J gene	D gene
CASTQGVNSPLHF	TGTGCCAGCACGCAGGGGGTAAATTCACCCCTCCACTTT	many	TRBV7-9	TRBJ1-6	TRBD1
CASSWLEGSGNTIYF	TGTGCCAGCAGCTGGTTGGAGGGGTCTGGAAACACCATATATTTT	many	TRBV5-5	TRBJ1-3	NA
CASSHERRGNQPQHF	TGTGCCAGCAGTCACGAGCGGAGGGGCAATCAGCCCCAGCATTTT	many	TRBV6-6	TRBJ1-5	NA
CASSPAQGAPGNTIYF	TGCGCCAGCAGCCCGGCACAGGGGGCCCCTGGAAACACCATATATTTT	many	TRBV5-1	TRBJ1-3	TRBD1
CASSLPLAGEEQFF	TGCGCCAGCAGCTTGCCGCTAGCGGGGGAGGAGCAGTTCTTC	many	TRBV5-1	TRBJ2-1	TRBD2
CASSGRTGAYEQYF	TGTGCCAGCAGTGGTAGGACAGGGGCCTACGAGCAGTACTTC	many	TRBV2	TRBJ2-7	TRBD1
CSISSGIEQYF	TGTTCCATAAGCTCAGGAATCGAGCAGTACTTC	many	TRBV27	TRBJ2-7	NA
CASSFSQGEGETQYF	TGCGCCAGCAGCTTCAGCCAGGGGGAAGGAGAGACCCAGTACTTC	many	TRBV5-1	TRBJ2-5	TRBD1
CATSRDKQGAGGEQYF	TGTGCCACCAGCAGAGATAAACAGGGGGCGGGGGGCGAGCAGTACTTC	many	TRBV15	TRBJ2-7	NA
CASSYRGDTSYNEQFF	TGTGCCAGCAGTTACCGGGGGGACACCTCCTACAATGAGCAGTTCTTC	many	TRBV6-6	TRBJ2-1	NA
CASNPGQGAYEQYF	TGTGCCAGCAATCCGGGACAGGGGGCCTACGAGCAGTACTTC	many	TRBV2	TRBJ2-7	TRBD1
CASSPRAGVTGELFF	TGTGCCAGCAGCCCGAGAGCGGGAGTTACCGGGGAGCTGTTTTTT	many	TRBV7-9	TRBJ2-2	TRBD2
CASSPGQDYGYTF	TGTGCCAGCTCCCCCGGACAGGACTATGGCTACACCTTC	many	TRBV18	TRBJ1-2	TRBD1
CASSPPGQSANTEAFF	TGTGCCAGCTCACCCCCGGGACAGAGCGCGAACACTGAAGCTTTCTTT	many	TRBV18	TRBJ1-1	TRBD1
CASSVKSGGNNEQFF	TGTGCCAGCAGCGTAAAAAGCGGGGGTAACAATGAGCAGTTCTTC	many	TRBV9	TRBJ2-1	TRBD2
CASSLVFNEQFF	TGCGCCAGCAGCCTCGTTTTCAATGAGCAGTTCTTC	many	TRBV5-1	TRBJ2-1	NA
CAIQGTGELFF	TGTGCCATCCAGGGCACCGGGGAGCTGTTTTTT	many	TRBV6-1	TRBJ2-2	NA
CASSPLSSGAKGYTF	TGTGCCAGCAGTCCCCTTAGCTCAGGGGCCAAAGGCTACACCTTC	many	TRBV28	TRBJ1-2	NA
CASSVGQGLREKLFF	TGTGCCAGCAGCGTAGGGCAGGGCCTACGGGAAAAACTGTTTTTT	many	TRBV9	TRBJ1-4	NA
CSVRLAGQETQYF	TGCAGCGTGAGACTAGCGGGACAAGAGACCCAGTACTTC	many	TRBV29-1	TRBJ2-5	TRBD2
CASSLGAGGDEQYF	TGTGCCAGCAGCTTAGGGGCAGGGGGAGATGAGCAGTACTTC	few	TRBV11-3	TRBJ2-5	TRBD1
CASSLTAGKETQYF	TGTGCCAGCAGCTTAACGGCGGGGAAAGAGACCCAGTACTTC	many	TRBV7-2	TRBJ2-5	NA
CASRLAANTGELFF	TGCGCCAGCAGATTGGCTGCGAACACCGGGGAGCTGTTTTTT	many	TRBV5-1	TRBJ2-2	NA
CASSWGQGLFEQYF	TGTGCCAGCAGTTGGGGACAGGGGTTATTCGAGCAGTACTTC	many	TRBV28	TRBJ2-7	TRBD1
CASSVDSYTEAFF	TGTGCCAGCAGTGTCGACAGTTACACTGAAGCTTTCTTT	many	TRBV25-1	TRBJ1-1	NA
CASRLAGGDEQYF	TGTGCCAGCCGACTAGCGGGTGGGGACGAGCAGTACTTC	many	TRBV6-5	TRBJ2-7	TRBD2
CASSTPEGAYEQYF	TGTGCCAGCAGTACTCCGGAGGGAGCCTACGAGCAGTACTTC	many	TRBV6-6	TRBJ2-7	NA
CASSPRLRQGNTGELFF	TGTGCCAGCTCACCAAGACTACGACAGGGGAACACCGGGGAGCTGTTTTTT	many	TRBV18	TRBJ2-2	TRBD1
CASSRGLAGSSYNEQFF	TGCGCCAGCAGCCGCGGACTAGCGGGTAGCTCCTACAATGAGCAGTTCTTC	many	TRBV4-1	TRBJ2-1	TRBD2
CASSRGTVNTGELFF	TGTGCCAGCAGCCGCGGGACAGTGAACACCGGGGAGCTGTTTTTT	many	TRBV5-4	TRBJ2-2	NA
CASSLTGGDGYTF	TGCGCCAGCAGCCTGACAGGGGGGGATGGCTACACCTTC	many	TRBV4-1	TRBJ1-2	TRBD1
CASSPADRINEQFF	TGTGCCAGCAGCCCTGCGGACAGAATCAATGAGCAGTTCTTC	many	TRBV7-3	TRBJ2-1	NA
CATAQPTSGSYEQYF	TGTGCCACCGCCCAGCCCACTAGCGGATCCTACGAGCAGTACTTC	many	TRBV10-3	TRBJ2-7	TRBD2
CASSPYGRENTGELFF	TGTGCCAGCTCACCCTACGGACGGGAGAACACCGGGGAGCTGTTTTTT	many	TRBV18	TRBJ2-2	NA
CASRLTEVGELFF	TGTGCCAGTAGACTTACGGAGGTCGGGGAACTGTTTTTT	many	TRBV19	TRBJ1-4	NA
CASSFPRVGLSGANVLTF	TGTGCCAGCAGCTTCCCGAGGGTTGGTCTCTCTGGGGCCAACGTCCTGACTTTC	many	TRBV9	TRBJ2-6	NA
CASSPTPPGQGFDEQFF	TGTGCCAGCTCACCGACACCCCCTGGACAGGGGTTCGATGAGCAGTTCTTC	many	TRBV18	TRBJ2-1	TRBD1
CASSQEGTGGMDTQYF	TGCGCCAGCAGCCAAGAAGGAACAGGGGGCATGGATACGCAGTATTTT	many	TRBV4-1	TRBJ2-3	TRBD1
CASSIEARGRGYEQFF	TGTGCCAGTAGTATAGAAGCTCGCGGGAGGGGGTATGAGCAGTTCTTC	many	TRBV19	TRBJ2-1	TRBD2
CASRGQDYYNEQFF	TGTGCCAGCAGGGGACAGGATTACTACAATGAGCAGTTCTTC	many	TRBV6-1	TRBJ2-1	TRBD1
CASLSPGQPYEQYF	TGTGCCAGCCTATCGCCGGGACAGCCCTACGAGCAGTACTTC	many	TRBV25-1	TRBJ2-7	TRBD1
CASSPGGRSTGELFF	TGTGCCAGCTCACCGGGGGGTCGTAGCACCGGGGAGCTGTTTTTT	many	TRBV18	TRBJ2-2	NA
CASIDRGSTGNTIYF	TGTGCCAGCATCGACAGGGGGAGTACTGGAAACACCATATATTTT	many	TRBV28	TRBJ1-3	TRBD1
CASSQGTGLSYEQYF	TGCGCCAGCAGCCAAGGGACGGGACTCTCCTACGAGCAGTACTTC	many	TRBV4-1	TRBJ2-7	NA
CASSTRQGAYEQYF	TGTGCCAGTAGTACGCGACAGGGGGCCTACGAGCAGTACTTC	many	TRBV19	TRBJ2-7	TRBD1
CASSYQAGVTGELFF	TGTGCCAGCAGCTATCAAGCGGGGGTAACCGGGGAGCTGTTTTTT	many	TRBV13	TRBJ2-2	TRBD2
CASSVGSYQETQYF	TGTGCCAGCAGCGTAGGGAGTTACCAAGAGACCCAGTACTTC	many	TRBV9	TRBJ2-5	NA
CASSESSGRASEQFF	TGCGCCAGCAGTGAGTCGAGCGGGAGGGCTAGTGAGCAGTTCTTC	many	TRBV10-2	TRBJ2-1	TRBD2
CASRTGQTNYGYTF	TGTGCCAGCAGAACTGGACAGACGAACTATGGCTACACCTTC	many	TRBV5-4	TRBJ1-2	NA
CASSGQGVTGELFF	TGTGCCAGCAGCGGACAGGGGGTTACCGGGGAGCTGTTTTTT	many	TRBV7-2	TRBJ2-2	TRBD1
CASRATGELFF	TGTGCCAGCAGAGCCACCGGGGAGCTGTTTTTT	many	TRBV28	TRBJ2-2	NA
CASSMSGGRYNEQFF	TGTGCCAGTAGTATGTCCGGGGGAAGATACAATGAGCAGTTCTTC	many	TRBV19	TRBJ2-1	NA
CASSPRQLYTEAFF	TGTGCCAGCAGTCCTAGACAGTTATATACTGAAGCTTTCTTT	many	TRBV28	TRBJ1-1	NA
CASSTTGTSNQPQHF	TGTGCCAGTAGTACAACAGGGACGAGCAATCAGCCCCAGCATTTT	many	TRBV19	TRBJ1-5	NA
CASSPGGSSYNEQFF	TGTGCCAGCAGTCCCGGGGGAAGCTCCTACAATGAGCAGTTCTTC	many	TRBV9	TRBJ2-1	NA
CASSPTSMGGHRDF	TGTGCCAGCTCACCGACCAGCATGGGAGGACATCGGGATTTT	many	TRBV18	TRBJ1-5	NA